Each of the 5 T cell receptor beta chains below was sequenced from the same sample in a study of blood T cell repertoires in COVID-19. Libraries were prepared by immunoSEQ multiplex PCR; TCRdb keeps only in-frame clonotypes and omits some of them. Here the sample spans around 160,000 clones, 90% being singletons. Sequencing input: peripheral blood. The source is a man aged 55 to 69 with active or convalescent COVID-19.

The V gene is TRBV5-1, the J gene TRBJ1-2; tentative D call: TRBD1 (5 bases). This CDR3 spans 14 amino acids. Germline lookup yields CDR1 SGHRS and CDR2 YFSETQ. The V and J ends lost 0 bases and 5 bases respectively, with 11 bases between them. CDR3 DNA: TGCGCCAGCAGCTTGGCCGGGGGAGAATATGGCTACACCTTC. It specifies CASSLAGGEYGYTF.

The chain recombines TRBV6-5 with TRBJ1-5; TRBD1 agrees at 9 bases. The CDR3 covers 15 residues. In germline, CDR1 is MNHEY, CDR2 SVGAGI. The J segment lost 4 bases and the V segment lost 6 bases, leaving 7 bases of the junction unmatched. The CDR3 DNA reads TGTGCCAGCAGGGACCGGGACAGGGCAAATCAGCCCCAGCATTTT. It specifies CASRDRDRANQPQHF.

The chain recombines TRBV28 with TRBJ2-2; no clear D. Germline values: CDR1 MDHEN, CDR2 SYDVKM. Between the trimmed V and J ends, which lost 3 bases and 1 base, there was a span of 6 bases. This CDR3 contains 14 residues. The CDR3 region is CASSFRRNTGELFF. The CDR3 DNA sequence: TGTGCCAGCAGTTTCCGGAGGAACACCGGGGAGCTGTTTTTT.

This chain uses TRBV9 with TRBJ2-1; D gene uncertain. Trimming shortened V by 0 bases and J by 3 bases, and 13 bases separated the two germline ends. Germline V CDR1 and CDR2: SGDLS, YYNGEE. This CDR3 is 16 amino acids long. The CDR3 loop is CASSVAAGLVYNEQFF. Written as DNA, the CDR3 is TGTGCCAGCAGCGTAGCCGCCGGGTTGGTCTACAATGAGCAGTTCTTC.

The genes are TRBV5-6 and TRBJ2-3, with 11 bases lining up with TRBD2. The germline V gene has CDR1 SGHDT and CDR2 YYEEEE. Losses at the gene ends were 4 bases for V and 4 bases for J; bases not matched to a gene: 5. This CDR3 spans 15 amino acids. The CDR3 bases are TGTGCCAGCAGCGCGGGACTAGCGGCAGCAGATACGCAGTATTTT. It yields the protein CASSAGLAAADTQYF.